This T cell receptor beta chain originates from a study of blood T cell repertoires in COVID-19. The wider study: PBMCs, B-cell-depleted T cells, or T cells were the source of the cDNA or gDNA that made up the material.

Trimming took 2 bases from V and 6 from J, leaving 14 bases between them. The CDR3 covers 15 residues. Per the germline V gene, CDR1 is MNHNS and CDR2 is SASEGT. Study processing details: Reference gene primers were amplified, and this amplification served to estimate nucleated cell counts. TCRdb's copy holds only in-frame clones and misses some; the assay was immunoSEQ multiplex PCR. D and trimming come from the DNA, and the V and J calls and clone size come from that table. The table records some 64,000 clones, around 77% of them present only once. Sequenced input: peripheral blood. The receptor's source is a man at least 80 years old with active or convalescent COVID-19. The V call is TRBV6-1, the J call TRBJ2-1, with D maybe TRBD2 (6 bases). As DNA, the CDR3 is TGTGCCAGCAGTGAATCAGTGGGACTTTTCAATGAGCAGTTCTTC. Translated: CASSESVGLFNEQFF.